The 28 T cell receptor beta chains reported below all come from one sample, sequenced in a study of blood T cell repertoires in COVID-19. The protocol was immunoSEQ multiplex PCR, while the TCRdb copy is restricted to in-frame clones and leaves out a portion. Here the sample spans approximately 250,000 clones, approximately 86% being singletons. The sequenced sample was peripheral blood. These receptors were obtained from a woman aged 55-69 years with COVID-19, enrolled during active disease.

The CDR3 coding sequence is TGCGCCAGCAGCAGAGTCCCAGGGGGCGGCGATTATGGCTACACCTTC. Its translation is CASSRVPGGGDYGYTF. J is TRBJ1-2 and V is TRBV5-1, with TRBD1 matching 8 bases. Trimming at V came to 4 bases and at J to 5 bases, leaving 13 bases not matched to a gene. The length of the CDR3 is 16 residues. Per the germline V gene, CDR1 is SGHRS and CDR2 is YFSETQ.

The CDR3 DNA sequence: TGTGCCAGCACCACCTCAACAGGGGTGAGCAATCAGCCCCAGCATTTT. Protein product: CASTTSTGVSNQPQHF. The chain employs TRBV7-9 and TRBJ1-5; TRBD1 aligns across 7 bases. The germline gives CDR1 SEHNR, CDR2 FQNEAQ (reference sequence). V was pared by 7 bases and J by 1 base, with 10 bases of the junction left unmatched. The CDR3 has 16 amino acids. The full variable domain, with the rest looked up from reference TRBV7-9 and TRBJ1-5, is DTGVSQNPRHKITKRGQNVTFRCDPISEHNRLYWYRQTLGQGPEFLTYFQNEAQLEKSRLLSDRFSAERPKGSFSTLEIQRTEQGDSAMYLCASTTSTGVSNQPQHFGDGTRLSIL.

The genes are TRBV10-3 and TRBJ2-3; 11 nucleotides line up with TRBD2. The V segment lost 2 bases and the J segment 6 bases; nucleotides outside the gene matches: 10. This CDR3 has 17 amino acids. The V gene's germline CDR1 is ENHRY and CDR2 SYGVKD. CDR3: CAISEPHLLAGEDTQYF. CDR3 DNA sequence: TGTGCCATCAGTGAGCCACACCTACTAGCGGGAGAGGATACGCAGTATTTT.

This clone was counted a single time. Other nucleotide sequences from this sample produce the same CDR3. The V gene is TRBV15, the J gene TRBJ2-1; possibly TRBD2 for D (5 bases). The CDR3 is made up of 15 amino acids. CDR1 LNHNV and CDR2 YYDKDF come from the germline V gene (reference sequence). Trimming left V 5 bases short and J 0 bases short, with 11 bases between. CDR3 protein: CATSRGTGSYNEQFF. The CDR3 DNA reads as TGTGCCACCAGCCGGGGAACCGGCTCCTACAATGAGCAGTTCTTC.

A word on this clone: One junction end disagrees with the germline gene, perhaps due to a read error. J is TRBJ2-2 and V is TRBV13, with D possibly matching TRBD2 (6 bases). There are 16 residues in the CDR3. Germline CDR1 is PRHDT and CDR2 is FYEKMQ (reference sequence). The CDR3 here is CASTPSRGTITGELFF. For the CDR3, the DNA is TGTGCCAGCACCCCCTCTCGGGGGACGATAACCGGAGAGCTGTTTTTT.

This clone occurred a few times. The chain links TRBV7-9 to TRBJ2-2, with a tentative D call TRBD2 (6 bases). CDR3 length: 14 residues. Germline V gives CDR1 SEHNR, CDR2 FQNEAQ (reference sequence). Trimming left V 4 bases short and J 2 bases short, with 8 bases between. The CDR3 sequence: CASSWRANTGELFF. CDR3 coding DNA: TGTGCCAGCAGCTGGAGGGCTAACACCGGGGAGCTGTTTTTT.

The chain combines TRBV4-2 with TRBJ1-2, with TRBD1 matching 7 bases. The V and J ends lost 2 bases and 4 bases, in that order; junction bases with no gene match: 7. The CDR3 runs to 15 residues. Germline CDR1 LGHNA, CDR2 YNFKEQ. The CDR3 loop is CASSQQGGQSYGYTF. The DNA of the CDR3 is TGTGCCAGCAGCCAACAGGGGGGCCAGAGCTATGGCTACACCTTC.

The chain recombines TRBV7-9 with TRBJ1-6, with D perhaps matching TRBD1 (6 bases). Germline lookup yields CDR1 SEHNR and CDR2 FQNEAQ (reference sequence). V was clipped by 7 bases and J by 0 bases, with 7 bases between them. This CDR3 contains 14 residues. The chain's CDR3 is CASNRDSYNSPLHF. The CDR3 bases are TGTGCCAGCAACAGGGACTCCTATAATTCACCCCTCCACTTT.

J is TRBJ1-4 and V is TRBV27, with 8 bases identical to TRBD1. CDR1 is MNHEY and CDR2 is SMNVEV in the germline V gene (reference sequence). The junction had 6 bases not matched to a gene; V was cut back by 5 bases and J by 4 bases. CDR3 length: 15 residues. DNA of the CDR3: TGTGCCAGCAGTGACGACAGGGGAGTTAATGAAAAACTGTTTTTT. Translation: CASSDDRGVNEKLFF.

The chain links TRBV18 to TRBJ2-3; 8 bases align to TRBD2. Per germline, CDR1 KGHSH and CDR2 LQKENI. Trimming cost V 0 bases and J 3 bases; bases outside gene matches: 5. CDR3 length equals 16 residues. Here the CDR3 reads CASSPPGTRLTDTQYF. The CDR3 DNA reads as TGTGCCAGCTCACCACCGGGGACTAGATTAACAGATACGCAGTATTTT.

This chain connects TRBV29-1 to TRBJ2-1, with TRBD2 as a possible D gene (6 bases). The V and J ends lost 7 bases and 0 bases respectively, with 16 bases between them. This CDR3 has 15 residues. Per the germline V gene, CDR1 is SQVTM and CDR2 is ANQGSEA. The CDR3 loop reads CSGGSGPSSYNEQFF. CDR3 DNA sequence: TGCAGCGGGGGGAGCGGGCCAAGCTCCTACAATGAGCAGTTCTTC.

This clone was detected only a few times. At the DNA level, this CDR3 is encoded by other sequences in the same sample as well. The rearrangement uses TRBV15 and TRBJ2-1; 8 positions match TRBD1. The CDR3 is 17 residues long. CDR1 and CDR2 (germline): LNHNV, YYDKDF (reference sequence). Losses at the gene ends were 0 bases for V and 2 bases for J; bases not matched to a gene: 6. Here the CDR3 reads CATSRDRQGAAYNEQFF. The CDR3 DNA is TGTGCCACCAGCAGAGATCGGCAGGGGGCGGCCTACAATGAGCAGTTCTTC.

This clone was detected a few times. The chain is built from TRBV30 and TRBJ1-6; 7 nucleotides agree with TRBD1. This CDR3 is 16 amino acids long. Germline loops: CDR1 GTSNPN, CDR2 SVGIG (reference sequence). Trimming took 4 bases from V and 8 from J; bases not matched to a gene: 14. The CDR3 loop is CAWNLLTGRVDSPLHF. The CDR3 nucleotides are TGTGCCTGGAACCTACTGACAGGGCGGGTCGATTCACCCCTCCACTTT.

The CDR3: CASSLVGGLETQYF. The DNA for the CDR3 is TGTGCCAGCAGCTTGGTGGGAGGGCTGGAGACCCAGTACTTC. V gene TRBV5-6 combines with J gene TRBJ2-5, with 7 positions matching TRBD2. V was pared by 0 bases and J by 5 bases, with 4 bases of the junction left unmatched. This CDR3 region has 14 residues. Per the germline V gene, CDR1 is SGHDT and CDR2 is YYEEEE.

The genes are TRBV3-1 (or the pseudogene TRBV3-2) and TRBJ2-1; possible D gene TRBD2, 6 bases. The CDR3 is made up of 15 amino acids. The germline V and J ends were trimmed by 2 bases and 0 bases, with 8 bases remaining between them. Per the germline V gene, CDR1 is LGHDT and CDR2 is YNNKEL (reference sequence). The CDR3 coding sequence is TGTGCCAGCAGCCAACTAGCGTCCTCCTACAATGAGCAGTTCTTC. Translation: CASSQLASSYNEQFF.

The chain links TRBV7-9 to TRBJ2-7; possible D gene TRBD2, 5 bases. Trimming shortened V by 1 base and J by 1 base, and 17 bases separated the two germline ends. The CDR3 is 17 residues long. The germline gives CDR1 SEHNR, CDR2 FQNEAQ (reference sequence). The CDR3: CASSLVLGSGPSYEQYF. The CDR3 coding sequence is TGTGCCAGCAGCTTAGTGCTTGGGAGCGGTCCTTCCTACGAGCAGTACTTC.

This clone has a handful of counts. The V gene is TRBV20-1, the J gene TRBJ1-2; 9 bases fit TRBD1. J was trimmed by 5 bases and V by 7 bases; bases with no gene match: 2. The CDR3 length is 11 residues. In germline, CDR1 is DFQATT, CDR2 SNEGSKA (reference sequence). DNA for the CDR3: TGCAGTGGGACAGGGGAATATGGCTACACCTTC. It is translated as CSGTGEYGYTF.

V gene TRBV25-1 combines with J gene TRBJ1-6; 9 bases map to TRBD1. There are 15 residues in the CDR3. V trimming: 4 bases; J trimming: 8 bases; junction bases outside the gene matches: 6. CDR1 is MGHDK and CDR2 is SYGVNS in the germline V gene. DNA of the CDR3: TGTGCCAGCAGTGGCGGGACAGGGTTTGATTCACCCCTCCACTTT. As protein: CASSGGTGFDSPLHF.

The V and J genes are TRBV5-4 and TRBJ2-2, with 12 positions matching TRBD2. CDR3 length: 16 amino acids. The trim removed 4 bases at V and 4 bases at J, leaving 5 bases unmatched. Germline loops: CDR1 SGHNT, CDR2 YYREEE (reference sequence). In DNA, the CDR3 is TGTGCCAGCAGCCCGGGACTAGCGGGCCTCACCGGGGAGCTGTTTTTT. It yields the protein CASSPGLAGLTGELFF.

V and J are TRBV6-2 or TRBV6-3 and TRBJ2-7, with 7 nucleotides matching TRBD1. Germline-derived CDR1 and CDR2 are MNHEY and SVGEGT. The CDR3 length is 15 residues. V shed 5 bases and J 3 bases; nucleotides not matched to a gene: 10. The CDR3 DNA reads TGTGCCAGCAGTCCCCGGGACAGAGGTTTCTACGAGCAGTACTTC. This encodes CASSPRDRGFYEQYF.

Worth noting for this clone: The sample carries other DNA sequences with the same CDR3. This chain links TRBV5-1 with TRBJ1-1; TRBD1 is a possible D gene (6 bases). The CDR3 extends over 14 amino acids. CDR1 is SGHRS and CDR2 is YFSETQ in the germline V gene. The V and J ends lost 5 bases and 1 base respectively, with 12 bases between them. CDR3 in amino acids: CASSPDRPNTEAFF. CDR3 DNA: TGCGCCAGCAGTCCCGACAGGCCGAACACTGAAGCTTTCTTT.

J is TRBJ2-5 and V is TRBV28, with TRBD2 matching 8 bases. The ends lost 7 bases at V and 0 bases at J; junction bases unmatched: 7. CDR1 MDHEN and CDR2 SYDVKM come from the germline V gene. The CDR3 runs 15 residues. This CDR3 is CASTSGGAYQETQYF. CDR3 bases: TGTGCCAGCACCTCCGGGGGGGCTTACCAAGAGACCCAGTACTTC.

Only a few counts were recorded for this clone. The chain links TRBV2 to TRBJ2-2, with 15 nucleotides matching TRBD2. CDR1 SNHLY and CDR2 FYNNEI come from the germline V gene. J lost 6 bases, V lost 6 bases, and 14 bases had no gene match. The CDR3 has 19 residues. The CDR3 nucleotides read TGTGCCAGCAGCTATGTAGGACTAGCGGGAGGGACTAGGCCCGGGGAGCTGTTTTTT. Its protein is CASSYVGLAGGTRPGELFF.

The chain has TRBV11-2 and TRBJ2-3, with unresolved D. The V gene lost 1 base and the J gene lost 3 bases, with 11 bases spanning the gap. The CDR3 contains 15 residues. Germline CDR1 is SGHAT and CDR2 is FQNNGV. The CDR3, as DNA: TGTGCCAGCAGCTTAGTCTTAGCTGCGACAGATACGCAGTATTTT. Its protein is CASSLVLAATDTQYF.

This sequence joins TRBV27 and TRBJ1-3, with D unclear. V dropped 0 bases and J dropped 2 bases, with 8 bases sitting between them. The CDR3 covers 15 residues. The germline V gene has CDR1 MNHEY and CDR2 SMNVEV (reference sequence). In nucleotides, the CDR3 is TGTGCCAGCAGTTTATCGAGGGCTACTGGAAACACCATATATTTT. Amino acids: CASSLSRATGNTIYF.

The chain uses TRBV3-1 (or the pseudogene TRBV3-2) and TRBJ1-1, with unresolved D. Trimming left V 2 bases short and J 4 bases short, with 14 bases between. Germline lookup yields CDR1 LGHDT and CDR2 YNNKEL (reference sequence). The CDR3 is 15 amino acids. This CDR3 reads CASSQRPGRGTEAFF. As DNA, the CDR3 is TGTGCCAGCAGCCAAAGACCCGGGCGGGGCACTGAAGCTTTCTTT.

The J gene is TRBJ1-2, the V gene TRBV30; D not certain. With 0 bases removed from V and 7 bases from J, the gap between germline ends came to 12 bases. This CDR3 comprises 13 residues. Looked up from germline, CDR1 is GTSNPN and CDR2 is SVGIG (reference sequence). CDR3 in amino acids: CAWSVFGRGGYTF. In nucleotides, the CDR3 is TGTGCCTGGAGTGTTTTCGGTCGAGGTGGCTACACCTTC.

A single count supports this clone. This chain connects TRBV2 to TRBJ2-6; 7 bases match TRBD2. Looked up from germline, CDR1 is SNHLY and CDR2 is FYNNEI. The CDR3 is 17 amino acids. The ends lost 2 bases at V and 3 bases at J; junction bases unmatched: 7. For the CDR3, the DNA is TGTGCCAGCAGTGAAAGGAGCGGGGTGAGTGGGGCCAACGTCCTGACTTTC. This gives the protein CASSERSGVSGANVLTF. Filled out from reference TRBV2 and TRBJ2-6, the complete variable domain reads EPEVTQTPSHQVTQMGQEVILRCVPISNHLYFYWYRQILGQKVEFLVSFYNNEISEKSEIFDDQFSVERPDGSNFTLKIRSTKLEDSAMYFCASSERSGVSGANVLTFGAGSRLTVL.